The rows below give T cell receptor beta chains drawn from one sample of a study of beta chain features in type 1 diabetes. Assay: immunoSEQ multiplex PCR; the TCRdb copy retains only in-frame clones and omits some. The sample contains around 250,000 clones, 14% of which appear only once. The sample comprised naive CD4+ T cells from blood. These receptors originate from a man in his thirties or forties with type 1 diabetes. Each CDR3 is given with its conserved first and last residue. A D gene is named only where the DNA matches it firmly. Where a row states a size, it is once, few, many or the class of an expanded clone; other rows omit it.

d_call: -; j_call: TRBJ2-3; v_call: TRBV29-1; clone_size: -; cdr3_nt: TGCAGCGTTGACAGGGCCGCTAGCACAGATACGCAGTATTTT; cdr3_aa: CSVDRAASTDTQYF
d_call: -; j_call: TRBJ1-4; v_call: TRBV2; clone_size: -; cdr3_nt: TGTGCCAGCAGTACAGATGCTGAAAAACTGTTTTTT; cdr3_aa: CASSTDAEKLFF
d_call: -; j_call: TRBJ2-2; v_call: TRBV28; clone_size: few; cdr3_nt: TGTGCCAGCAGCCCCGGCGGGGGCATAGCCGGGGAGCTGTTTTTT; cdr3_aa: CASSPGGGIAGELFF
d_call: -; j_call: TRBJ2-3; v_call: TRBV29-1; clone_size: few; cdr3_nt: TGCAGCGCGCTAGGAGATACGCAGTATTTT; cdr3_aa: CSALGDTQYF
d_call: -; j_call: TRBJ2-1; v_call: TRBV28; clone_size: -; cdr3_nt: TGTGCCAGCATCCAGTTCGGGTTGTGGTACAATGAGCAGTTCTTC; cdr3_aa: CASIQFGLWYNEQFF
d_call: TRBD1; j_call: TRBJ2-1; v_call: TRBV7-3; clone_size: few; cdr3_nt: TGTGCCAGCAGCCGAACCGAGGGGGCAAATGAGCAGTTCTTC; cdr3_aa: CASSRTEGANEQFF
d_call: TRBD2; j_call: TRBJ2-5; v_call: TRBV4-1; clone_size: -; cdr3_nt: TGCGCCAGCAGCCAAAGATCCGTTATAGCGGGAGCGGGAGAGACCCAGTACTTC; cdr3_aa: CASSQRSVIAGAGETQYF
d_call: TRBD1; j_call: TRBJ1-1; v_call: TRBV28; clone_size: few; cdr3_nt: TGTGCCAGCAGCTCCGGGACAGGCCGCGAAGAAGCTTTCTTT; cdr3_aa: CASSSGTGREEAFF
d_call: TRBD1; j_call: TRBJ1-1; v_call: TRBV28; clone_size: -; cdr3_nt: TGTGCCAGCAGCCCGGACAGGGACACTGAAGCTTTCTTT; cdr3_aa: CASSPDRDTEAFF
d_call: -; j_call: TRBJ2-5; v_call: TRBV15; clone_size: -; cdr3_nt: TGTGCCACCAGCAGAGCGGGTAGCTACCAAGAGACCCAGTACTTC; cdr3_aa: CATSRAGSYQETQYF
d_call: -; j_call: TRBJ1-5; v_call: TRBV28; clone_size: -; cdr3_nt: TGTGCCAGCAGATCGGGACATAGCAATCAGCCCCAGCATTTT; cdr3_aa: CASRSGHSNQPQHF
d_call: TRBD2; j_call: TRBJ2-1; v_call: TRBV29-1; clone_size: few; cdr3_nt: TGCAGCGTTGGAGGAGCGGGAGGGCGGGCCAACAATGAGCAGTTCTTC; cdr3_aa: CSVGGAGGRANNEQFF
d_call: TRBD2; j_call: TRBJ2-3; v_call: TRBV7-3; clone_size: -; cdr3_nt: TGTGCCAGCAGCTTACAGGCTAGCGGCCGGGCAGATACGCAGTATTTT; cdr3_aa: CASSLQASGRADTQYF
d_call: TRBD2; j_call: TRBJ2-3; v_call: TRBV29-1; clone_size: few; cdr3_nt: TGCAGCGCTCTCCTAGCGGGAGGGAGCACAGATACGCAGTATTTT; cdr3_aa: CSALLAGGSTDTQYF
d_call: -; j_call: TRBJ1-4; v_call: TRBV2; clone_size: -; cdr3_nt: TGTGCCAGCAGTTACAGGCTTAAACTGTTTTTT; cdr3_aa: CASSYRLKLFF
d_call: TRBD2; j_call: TRBJ2-1; v_call: TRBV19; clone_size: few; cdr3_nt: TGTGCCAGTAGTATTAGAAATGTAGGGGTAGCGGGAGGGGGTGGTGAGCAGTTCTTC; cdr3_aa: CASSIRNVGVAGGGGEQFF
d_call: -; j_call: TRBJ2-2; v_call: TRBV2; clone_size: few; cdr3_nt: TGTGCCAGCAGTGAGACAGGCCAGAACACCGGGGAGCTGTTTTTT; cdr3_aa: CASSETGQNTGELFF
d_call: -; j_call: TRBJ2-5; v_call: TRBV5-1; clone_size: few; cdr3_nt: TGCGCCAGCAACCCGTCGGGTGGAGAGACCCAGTACTTC; cdr3_aa: CASNPSGGETQYF
d_call: TRBD2; j_call: TRBJ2-5; v_call: TRBV2; clone_size: few; cdr3_nt: TGTGCCAGCAGTGATACTAGCGGGAGCCAGACCCAGTACTTC; cdr3_aa: CASSDTSGSQTQYF
d_call: -; j_call: TRBJ2-7; v_call: TRBV7-2; clone_size: -; cdr3_nt: TGTGCCAGCATCCCCTCTGGGGGGTCGAGCTACGAGCAGTACTTC; cdr3_aa: CASIPSGGSSYEQYF
d_call: -; j_call: TRBJ1-5; v_call: TRBV9; clone_size: few; cdr3_nt: TGTGCCAGCAGCGGACAACTCAATCAGCCCCAGCATTTT; cdr3_aa: CASSGQLNQPQHF
d_call: TRBD2; j_call: TRBJ2-2; v_call: TRBV4-2; clone_size: few; cdr3_nt: TGTGCCAGCAGCCAGCCGGGACTAGCGACCGGGGAGCTGTTTTTT; cdr3_aa: CASSQPGLATGELFF
d_call: -; j_call: TRBJ2-4; v_call: TRBV5-1; clone_size: -; cdr3_nt: TGCGCCAGCAGCTCGCAGGGAGCCAAAAACATTCAGTACTTC; cdr3_aa: CASSSQGAKNIQYF
d_call: -; j_call: TRBJ1-5; v_call: TRBV19; clone_size: few; cdr3_nt: TGTGCCAGTAGGGAGACTGGATGGGGCAATCAGCCCCAGCATTTT; cdr3_aa: CASRETGWGNQPQHF
d_call: TRBD2; j_call: TRBJ2-3; v_call: TRBV27; clone_size: few; cdr3_nt: TGTGCCAGCAGCCCTCTAGCGGGAGATCATGCAGATACGCAGTATTTT; cdr3_aa: CASSPLAGDHADTQYF
d_call: -; j_call: TRBJ1-2; v_call: TRBV6-5; clone_size: few; cdr3_nt: TGTGCCAGCAGTTACAAGGGGGTTGACGGCTACACCTTC; cdr3_aa: CASSYKGVDGYTF
d_call: TRBD1; j_call: TRBJ2-5; v_call: TRBV10-3; clone_size: -; cdr3_nt: TGTGCCATCACCCCGGGACAGGGGGCTTGGGAGACCCAGTACTTC; cdr3_aa: CAITPGQGAWETQYF
d_call: TRBD1; j_call: TRBJ1-1; v_call: TRBV15; clone_size: -; cdr3_nt: TGTGCCACCAGCAGAGATTACGGGACAGGAAGCGCTTTCTTT; cdr3_aa: CATSRDYGTGSAFF
d_call: -; j_call: TRBJ1-5; v_call: TRBV28; clone_size: few; cdr3_nt: TGTGCCAGCACCCCCAGGGGCTTTCAGAATCAGCCCCAGCATTTT; cdr3_aa: CASTPRGFQNQPQHF
d_call: TRBD1; j_call: TRBJ2-7; v_call: TRBV4-2; clone_size: -; cdr3_nt: TGTGCCAGCAGCCACTTAGGACAGGCCGTCTACGAGCAGTACTTC; cdr3_aa: CASSHLGQAVYEQYF
d_call: -; j_call: TRBJ2-7; v_call: TRBV7-8; clone_size: -; cdr3_nt: TGTGCCAGCAGCTTACGCTACGAGCAGTACTTC; cdr3_aa: CASSLRYEQYF
d_call: TRBD2; j_call: TRBJ2-1; v_call: TRBV11-2; clone_size: -; cdr3_nt: TGTGCCAGCAGCTTAGGCGGGGGCTCCTACAATGAGCAGTTCTTC; cdr3_aa: CASSLGGGSYNEQFF
d_call: TRBD1; j_call: TRBJ1-5; v_call: TRBV28; clone_size: -; cdr3_nt: TGTGCCAGCATCAGGGGGATTGCTCAGCCCCAGCATTTT; cdr3_aa: CASIRGIAQPQHF
d_call: TRBD1; j_call: TRBJ2-2; v_call: TRBV4-3; clone_size: -; cdr3_nt: TGCGCCAGCAGCCAAGATCGATGGGCAGGGGGCTCCTTCACCGGGGAGCTGTTTTTT; cdr3_aa: CASSQDRWAGGSFTGELFF
d_call: -; j_call: TRBJ1-1; v_call: TRBV18; clone_size: few; cdr3_nt: TGTGCCAGCTCACCAACCGGGATATACGATGAAGCTTTCTTT; cdr3_aa: CASSPTGIYDEAFF
d_call: TRBD2; j_call: TRBJ2-7; v_call: TRBV23-1; clone_size: -; cdr3_nt: TGCGCCAGCCGCGCCCCGCAGGGGGATTCGGGACTAGCGGGCTCGAGCTCCTACGAGCAGTACTTC; cdr3_aa: CASRAPQGDSGLAGSSSYEQYF
d_call: -; j_call: TRBJ2-2; v_call: TRBV5-1; clone_size: -; cdr3_nt: TGCGCCAGCAGCTTGGCGCCCGCGGTCACCGGGGAGCTGTTTTTT; cdr3_aa: CASSLAPAVTGELFF
d_call: TRBD2; j_call: TRBJ2-2; v_call: TRBV10-3; clone_size: few; cdr3_nt: TGTGCCATCAGTGGGACTAGCGGGACGAACACCGGGGAGCTGTTTTTT; cdr3_aa: CAISGTSGTNTGELFF
d_call: -; j_call: TRBJ2-3; v_call: TRBV5-4; clone_size: -; cdr3_nt: TGTGCCAGCAGCCAGGGACATCTTAGCACAGATACGCAGTATTTT; cdr3_aa: CASSQGHLSTDTQYF
d_call: -; j_call: TRBJ2-3; v_call: TRBV5-6; clone_size: few; cdr3_nt: TGTGCCAGCAGCACCGGAGGGCCTAGCACAGATACGCAGTATTTT; cdr3_aa: CASSTGGPSTDTQYF
d_call: TRBD1; j_call: TRBJ2-7; v_call: TRBV29-1; clone_size: few; cdr3_nt: TGCAGCGTTCTGGGACAGGGAAAATCCTACGAGCAGTACTTC; cdr3_aa: CSVLGQGKSYEQYF
d_call: -; j_call: TRBJ2-3; v_call: TRBV7-2; clone_size: few; cdr3_nt: TGTGCCAGCACCCCGACTAGGCCAGGAGATACGCAGTATTTT; cdr3_aa: CASTPTRPGDTQYF
d_call: TRBD1; j_call: TRBJ2-3; v_call: TRBV11-1; clone_size: few; cdr3_nt: TGTGCCAGCAGTTTATTCAGCGGACAGGGTTCAGATACGCAGTATTTT; cdr3_aa: CASSLFSGQGSDTQYF